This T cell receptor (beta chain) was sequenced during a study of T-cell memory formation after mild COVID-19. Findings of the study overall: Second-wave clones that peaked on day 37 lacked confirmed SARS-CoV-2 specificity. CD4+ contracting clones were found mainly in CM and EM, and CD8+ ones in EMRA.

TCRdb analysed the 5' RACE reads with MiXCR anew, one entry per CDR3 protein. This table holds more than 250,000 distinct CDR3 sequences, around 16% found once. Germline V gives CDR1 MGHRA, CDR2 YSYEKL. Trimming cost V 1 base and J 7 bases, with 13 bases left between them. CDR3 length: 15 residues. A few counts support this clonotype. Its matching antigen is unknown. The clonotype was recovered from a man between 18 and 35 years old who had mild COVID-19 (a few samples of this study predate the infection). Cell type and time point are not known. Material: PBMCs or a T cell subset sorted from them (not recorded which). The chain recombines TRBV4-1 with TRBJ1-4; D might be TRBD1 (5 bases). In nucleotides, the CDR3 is TGCGCCAGCAGCCAAGTCCCGGGGGAGGGTGAAAAACTGTTTTTT. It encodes CASSQVPGEGEKLFF.